The rows below give T cell receptor beta chains drawn from one sample of a study of graft-versus-host responses after intestinal transplantation. Some clones are missing from TCRdb's copy, which holds only in-frame ones; the method was immunoSEQ multiplex PCR. This repertoire shows 35,000 to 45,000 clones, approximately 93% found once; its top ten account for about 0.23%. Antigen specificity for these receptors is unknown. This specimen consisted of unstimulated CD4+ T cells sorted from spleen or lymph node cells, obtained before transplant. The receptors stem from a human donor who was the organ donor for an intestinal transplant. Both conserved end residues are part of each CDR3. The D gene is left open where the match is weak. Clone size is shown for a subset of rows, as once, few, many or a class of expanded clone.

-	-	TRBV5-4	TRBJ2-7	TGTGCCAGCAGCTTAAAGGGGAAGTACGAGCAGTACTTC	CASSLKGKYEQYF
TRBD2	-	TRBV5-1	TRBJ2-3	TGCGCCAGCACCCTACTAGCGGGGGGGACAGATACGCAGTATTTT	CASTLLAGGTDTQYF
-	-	TRBV11-2	TRBJ2-3	TGTGCCAGCAGCTTAGATCACGAGGGGGGGCTTCCAGATACGCAGTATTTT	CASSLDHEGGLPDTQYF
-	-	TRBV5-4	TRBJ2-7	TGTGCCAGCAGCTTTCAGGGGACCTCCTACGAGCAGTACTTC	CASSFQGTSYEQYF
-	-	TRBV19	TRBJ1-2	TGTGCCAGTAGTATACAGGGGAACTATGGCTACACCTTC	CASSIQGNYGYTF
-	-	TRBV4-3	TRBJ1-5	TGCGCCAGCAGCCAAGATTTTGTGCCGGCGACCAAGCAGCCCCAGCATTTT	CASSQDFVPATKQPQHF
-	-	TRBV7-2	TRBJ2-3	TGTGCCAGCAGCATTAGAGTCTCGCCAGATACGCAGTATTTT	CASSIRVSPDTQYF
-	-	TRBV28	TRBJ2-6	TGTGCCAGCAGTCCCCAGGGCTCTGGGGCCAACGTCCTGACTTTC	CASSPQGSGANVLTF
TRBD1	-	TRBV5-6	TRBJ1-5	TGTGCCAGCAGTTTTTCCGGGACAGGGGTGGCGAGCAATCAGCCCCAGCATTTT	CASSFSGTGVASNQPQHF
TRBD1	-	TRBV18	TRBJ1-1	TGTGCCAGCTCTCGAGGACAGGGAAACACCCTTAAAGCTTTCTTT	CASSRGQGNTLKAFF
-	-	TRBV21-1	TRBJ1-1	TGTGCCAGCAGCGCTCACACTGAAGCTTTCTTT	CASSAHTEAFF
-	-	TRBV7-2	TRBJ1-4	TGTGCCAGCAGCCCCTGGGCCCTTAACATCGGGGCTGAAAAACTGTTTTTT	CASSPWALNIGAEKLFF
TRBD2	-	TRBV9	TRBJ2-3	TGTGCCAGCAGCGTAGGAGCGGGGGGCACAGATACGCAGTATTTT	CASSVGAGGTDTQYF
TRBD1	-	TRBV30	TRBJ1-5	TGTGCCTGGAGTGGGACAGGGGGCAGGCAGCCCCAGCATTTT	CAWSGTGGRQPQHF
-	-	TRBV19	TRBJ1-3	TGTGCCAGTAGCATCGACAGCGGAAACACCATATATTTT	CASSIDSGNTIYF
TRBD1	-	TRBV11-2	TRBJ2-5	TGTGCCAGCAGCTTAGGGGACAGGGCTCAGGGAGAGACCCAGTACTTC	CASSLGDRAQGETQYF
TRBD2	-	TRBV5-1	TRBJ2-3	TGCGCCAGCAGCTTAGCTGGCGGGGGGGCCGCAGATACGCAGTATTTT	CASSLAGGGAADTQYF
TRBD2	-	TRBV7-9	TRBJ2-5	TGTGCCAGCAGCTCCTTCGCGGGGGAAGAGACCCAGTACTTC	CASSSFAGEETQYF
TRBD2	once	TRBV6-1	TRBJ2-5	TGTGCCAGCAGTGAAAATCTAGCGGTGATACAAGAGACCCAGTACTTC	CASSENLAVIQETQYF
-	-	TRBV19	TRBJ2-6	TGTGCCAGTACTCCGGACAGACCTTCTGGGGCCAACGTCCTGACTTTC	CASTPDRPSGANVLTF
-	-	TRBV13	TRBJ1-2	TGTGCCAGCACCTCGTTGACACAGATTAACTATGGCTACACCTTC	CASTSLTQINYGYTF
TRBD2	-	TRBV5-4	TRBJ2-2	TGTGCCAGCAGCTTGTGGGCGGGGGGCAGCACCGGGGAGCTGTTTTTT	CASSLWAGGSTGELFF
TRBD1	-	TRBV25-1	TRBJ2-5	TGTGCCAGCAGTGAACTCCCGGACAGGGGGTTCCAAGAGACCCAGTACTTC	CASSELPDRGFQETQYF
TRBD1	-	TRBV5-1	TRBJ1-2	TGCGCCAGCAGCCTGGAGGGACAGGGGGGAGGCTACACCTTC	CASSLEGQGGGYTF
-	-	TRBV5-6	TRBJ2-7	TGTGCCAGCAGCTTGTTGTCCGAGCAGTACTTC	CASSLLSEQYF
TRBD1	-	TRBV27	TRBJ1-5	TGTGCCAGCAGCGCAAGGGGGCGGCTGGAATATAGCAATCAGCCCCAGCATTTT	CASSARGRLEYSNQPQHF
-	-	TRBV18	TRBJ2-3	TGTGCCAGCTCACCAAAGATCGGGGGCACAGATACGCAGTATTTT	CASSPKIGGTDTQYF
-	once	TRBV30	TRBJ2-2	TGTGCCTGGAGTGTACAGAACACCGGGGAGCTGTTTTTT	CAWSVQNTGELFF
-	-	TRBV6-5	TRBJ1-2	TGTGCCAGCAGGTACCATGCGAACTATGGCTACACCTTC	CASRYHANYGYTF
-	once	TRBV4-3	TRBJ2-1	TGCGCCAGCAGCCAAGAGGGTACCTTCGGGACCCTCTACAATGAGCAGTTCTTC	CASSQEGTFGTLYNEQFF
TRBD2	-	TRBV6-1	TRBJ2-1	TGTGCCAGCAGTGAAGCCCTGACAGGGACTAGCAGACTCAATGAGCAGTTCTTC	CASSEALTGTSRLNEQFF
-	-	TRBV5-1	TRBJ1-3	TGCGCCAGCAGCTCCCAGCGGATTGGGGGGGCGGTAAACACCATATATTTT	CASSSQRIGGAVNTIYF
TRBD2	-	TRBV5-1	TRBJ2-3	TGCGCCAGCGGGCGGACTAGCACCACAGATACGCAGTATTTT	CASGRTSTTDTQYF
-	-	TRBV19	TRBJ1-2	TGTGCCAGTAGTATACGGGCTAACTATGGCTACACCTTC	CASSIRANYGYTF
TRBD1	-	TRBV11-2	TRBJ1-6	TGTGCCAGCAGCTTAGCCCCGACAGGGATCCTCTATAATTCACCCCTCCACTTT	CASSLAPTGILYNSPLHF
-	-	TRBV28	TRBJ1-2	TGTGCCAGCAGTTTATGGGACACTAACTATGGCTACACCTTC	CASSLWDTNYGYTF
-	-	TRBV9	TRBJ1-1	TGTGCCAGCAGCGTAGGCGAAGGGAAGAGTGTCACTGAAGCTTTCTTT	CASSVGEGKSVTEAFF
-	-	TRBV9	TRBJ2-3	TGTGCCAGCAGCTCCTTTGGGCTGGCAGATACGCAGTATTTT	CASSSFGLADTQYF
TRBD1	-	TRBV2	TRBJ1-6	TGTGCCAGCAGTGGACAGGGTGGGGATTCACCCCTCCACTTT	CASSGQGGDSPLHF
TRBD1	-	TRBV11-1	TRBJ1-6	TGTGCCAGCAGCTTGGCACAGGGGACTAATTCACCCCTCCACTTT	CASSLAQGTNSPLHF
-	-	TRBV7-3	TRBJ2-2	TGTGCCAGCAGCCCGAGACGGGACACCGGGGAGCTGTTTTTT	CASSPRRDTGELFF
-	-	TRBV4-3	TRBJ1-5	TGCGCCAGCAGCCAAGACTCAAGAGATCAGCCCCAGCATTTT	CASSQDSRDQPQHF
TRBD1	few	TRBV5-4	TRBJ1-5	TGTGCCAGCAACTTGAGTCGGGGACAGGGGGGCTTCAATCAGCCCCAGCATTTT	CASNLSRGQGGFNQPQHF
-	once	TRBV11-3	TRBJ1-4	TGTGCCAGCAGCTTTCGGGGGGACGAAAAACTGTTTTTT	CASSFRGDEKLFF
-	-	TRBV5-4	TRBJ2-1	TGTGCCAGCAGCTTGGGAGAGGGTCGGGACAATGAGCAGTTCTTC	CASSLGEGRDNEQFF
-	-	TRBV5-1	TRBJ2-5	TGCGCCAGCAGCTTGGTTGGTAGGCCTCAAGAGACCCAGTACTTC	CASSLVGRPQETQYF
TRBD1	-	TRBV25-1	TRBJ1-6	TGTGCCAGCAGTGTAGCAGGGGGGAATTCACCCCTCCACTTT	CASSVAGGNSPLHF
-	-	TRBV19	TRBJ2-1	TGTGCCAGCGCCGCTAGCAATGAGCAGTTCTTC	CASAASNEQFF
TRBD2	-	TRBV27	TRBJ2-7	TGTGCCAGCAGTTTTCGCGGGGGAGCCGTCAAGCAGTACTTC	CASSFRGGAVKQYF
TRBD1	-	TRBV5-8	TRBJ1-2	TGTGCCAGCAGCTGGGCCGGGACAGGGGTAAAAGGCTACACCTTC	CASSWAGTGVKGYTF
-	-	TRBV5-8	TRBJ2-7	TGTGCCAGCAGCCCGTGGACGGGGACGGCTATTGTCTCCTACGAGCAGTACTTC	CASSPWTGTAIVSYEQYF
-	-	TRBV30	TRBJ1-2	TGTGCCTGGAGTGTACTTGGGGCTAACTATGGCTACACCTTC	CAWSVLGANYGYTF
-	-	TRBV6-5	TRBJ1-1	TGTGCCAGCAGTTACCGGAGCAGGGGCACTGAAGCTTTCTTT	CASSYRSRGTEAFF
-	-	TRBV7-9	TRBJ2-2	TGTGCCAGCACCCACAACACCGGGGAGCTGTTTTTT	CASTHNTGELFF
TRBD2	once	TRBV19	TRBJ2-2	TGTGCCAGTAGTAGCGGGGGGACCTCCACCGGGGAGCTGTTTTTT	CASSSGGTSTGELFF
-	-	TRBV7-9	TRBJ2-7	TGTGCGGCAGGGAACGAGCAGTACTTC	CAAGNEQYF
-	-	TRBV7-2	TRBJ1-5	TGTGCCAGCAGCTTGAACAGCAATCAGCCCCAGCATTTT	CASSLNSNQPQHF
TRBD1	-	TRBV11-3	TRBJ2-7	TGTGCCAGCAGCTTAGGCCCTCCACAGGGGGGCTACGAGCAGTACTTC	CASSLGPPQGGYEQYF
-	-	TRBV6-4	TRBJ2-1	TGTGCCAGCAGTGACTCGGGGGTAGCCGGTGAGCAGTTCTTC	CASSDSGVAGEQFF